This paragraph reports one T cell receptor (beta chain). What it recognizes is unknown. Being one base from a much bigger clone, this may be a read error. Using its own MiXCR run on the reads, TCRdb lists one record per CDR3 protein. The sample gives around 190,000 distinct CDR3 sequences, roughly an eighth of which show up once; approximately 30% is in the top ten. The ends were cut back, 2 bases at V and 0 bases at J, with 5 bases in the middle. The CDR3 has 13 amino acids. The germline V gene has CDR1 SEHNR and CDR2 FQNEAQ (reference sequence). This sample is drawn from a study of T cell repertoires in cytomegalovirus infection. On the study more broadly: Indicated by public TCR beta signatures were CMV infection and matching HLA type. Whole-study findings and limits: HLA-C-restricted CMV-specific TCR beta clonotypes were dominant in the ex vivo response. Cumulative public TCR beta family frequency identified CMV carriers with the relevant HLA.

V usage is TRBV7-9 and J usage is TRBJ2-7; no clear D. Material: PBMCs. This TCR was sampled from a human donor in good health (CMV status not recorded). Some clones in this sample may be carry-over from other donors' samples. This CDR3 is CASSLQASYEQYF. The CDR3, as DNA: TGTGCCAGCAGCTTACAGGCCTCCTACGAGCAGTACTTC.